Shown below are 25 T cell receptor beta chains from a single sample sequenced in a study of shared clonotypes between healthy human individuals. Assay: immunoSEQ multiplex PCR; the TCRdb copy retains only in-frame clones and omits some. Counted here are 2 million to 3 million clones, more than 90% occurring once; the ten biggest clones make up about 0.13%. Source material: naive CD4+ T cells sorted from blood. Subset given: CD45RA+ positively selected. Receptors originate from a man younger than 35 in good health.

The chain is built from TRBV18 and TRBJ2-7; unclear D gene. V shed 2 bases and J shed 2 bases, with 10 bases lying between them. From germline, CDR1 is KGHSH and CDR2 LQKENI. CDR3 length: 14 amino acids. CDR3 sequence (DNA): TGTGCCAGCTCACCAGGACCGCCCACCTACGAGCAGTACTTC. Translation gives CASSPGPPTYEQYF.

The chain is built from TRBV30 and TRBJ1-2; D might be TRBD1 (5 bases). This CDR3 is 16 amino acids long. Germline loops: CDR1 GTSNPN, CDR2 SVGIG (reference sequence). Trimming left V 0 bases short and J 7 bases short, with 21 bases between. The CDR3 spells CAWSVNLRTAGGGYTF. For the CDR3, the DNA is TGTGCCTGGAGTGTCAACCTAAGGACTGCCGGGGGTGGCTACACCTTC.

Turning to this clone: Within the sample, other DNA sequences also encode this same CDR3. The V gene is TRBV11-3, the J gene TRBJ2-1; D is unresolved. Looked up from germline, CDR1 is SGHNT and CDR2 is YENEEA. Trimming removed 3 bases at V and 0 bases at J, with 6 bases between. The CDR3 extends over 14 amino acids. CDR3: CASSFRSSYNEQFF. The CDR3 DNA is TGTGCCAGCAGCTTCCGGAGCTCCTACAATGAGCAGTTCTTC.

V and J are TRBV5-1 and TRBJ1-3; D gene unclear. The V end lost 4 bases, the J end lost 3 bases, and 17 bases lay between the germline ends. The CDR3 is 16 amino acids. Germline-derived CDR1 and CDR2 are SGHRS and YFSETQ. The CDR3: CASSPDRANLGNTIYF. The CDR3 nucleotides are TGCGCCAGCAGCCCAGACCGGGCTAATCTTGGAAACACCATATATTTT.

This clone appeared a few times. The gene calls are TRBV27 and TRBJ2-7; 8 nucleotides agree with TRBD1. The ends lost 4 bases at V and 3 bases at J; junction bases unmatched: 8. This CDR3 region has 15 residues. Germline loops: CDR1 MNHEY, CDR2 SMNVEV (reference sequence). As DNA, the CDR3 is TGTGCCAGCAGTTCAGGGGGCGAGCTCCTCTACGAGCAGTACTTC. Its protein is CASSSGGELLYEQYF.

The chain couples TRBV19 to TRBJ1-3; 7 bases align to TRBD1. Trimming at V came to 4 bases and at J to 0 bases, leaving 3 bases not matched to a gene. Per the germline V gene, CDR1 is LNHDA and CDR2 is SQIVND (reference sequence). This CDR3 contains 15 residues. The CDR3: CASSTGQASGNTIYF. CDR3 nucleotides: TGTGCCAGTAGTACCGGACAGGCCTCTGGAAACACCATATATTTT.

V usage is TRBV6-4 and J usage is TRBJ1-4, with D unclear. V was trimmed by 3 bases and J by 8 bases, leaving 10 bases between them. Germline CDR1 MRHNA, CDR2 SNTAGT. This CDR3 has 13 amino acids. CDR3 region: CASSEALGEKLFF. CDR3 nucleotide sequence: TGTGCCAGCAGTGAAGCCTTAGGGGAAAAACTGTTTTTT.

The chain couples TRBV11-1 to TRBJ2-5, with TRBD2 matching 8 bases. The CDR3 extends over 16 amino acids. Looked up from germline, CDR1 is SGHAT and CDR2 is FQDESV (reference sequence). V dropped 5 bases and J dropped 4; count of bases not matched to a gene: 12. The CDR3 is CASSQPVGLEGETQYF. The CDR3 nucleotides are TGTGCCAGCAGCCAACCCGTGGGACTAGAGGGAGAGACCCAGTACTTC.

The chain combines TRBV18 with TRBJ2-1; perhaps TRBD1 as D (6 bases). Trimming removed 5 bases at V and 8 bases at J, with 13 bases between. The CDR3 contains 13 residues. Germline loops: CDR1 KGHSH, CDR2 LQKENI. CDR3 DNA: TGTGCCAGCTCAACCGGGACACCCTATGAGCAGTTCTTC. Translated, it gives CASSTGTPYEQFF.

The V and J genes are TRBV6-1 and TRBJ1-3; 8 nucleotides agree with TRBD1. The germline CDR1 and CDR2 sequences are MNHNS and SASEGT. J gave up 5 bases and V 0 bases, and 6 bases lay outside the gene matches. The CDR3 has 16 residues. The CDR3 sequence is CASSEASRGRRNTIYF. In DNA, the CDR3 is TGTGCCAGCAGTGAAGCTTCCAGGGGGCGCAGAAACACCATATATTTT.

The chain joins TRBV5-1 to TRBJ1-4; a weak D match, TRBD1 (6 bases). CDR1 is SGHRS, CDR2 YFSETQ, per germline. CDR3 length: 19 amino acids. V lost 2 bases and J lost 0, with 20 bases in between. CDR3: CASSLNLQGWEATNEKLFF. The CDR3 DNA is TGCGCCAGCAGCTTAAATTTGCAGGGGTGGGAAGCAACTAATGAAAAACTGTTTTTT. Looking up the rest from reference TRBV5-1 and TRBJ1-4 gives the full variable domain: KAGVTQTPRYLIKTRGQQVTLSCSPISGHRSVSWYQQTPGQGLQFLFEYFSETQRNKGNFPGRFSGRQFSNSRSEMNVSTLELGDSALYLCASSLNLQGWEATNEKLFFGSGTQLSVL.

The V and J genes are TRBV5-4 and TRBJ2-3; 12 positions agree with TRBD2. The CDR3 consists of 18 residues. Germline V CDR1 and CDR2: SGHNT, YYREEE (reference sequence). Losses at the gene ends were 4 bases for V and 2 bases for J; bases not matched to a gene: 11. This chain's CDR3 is CASSGGLAGALHTDTQYF. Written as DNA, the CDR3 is TGTGCCAGCAGCGGGGGACTAGCGGGCGCGTTACACACAGATACGCAGTATTTT.

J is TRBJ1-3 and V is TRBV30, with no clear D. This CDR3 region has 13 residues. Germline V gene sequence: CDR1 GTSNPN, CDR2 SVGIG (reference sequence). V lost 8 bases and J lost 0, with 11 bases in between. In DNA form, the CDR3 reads TGTGCCCGCCGACACCACTCTGGAAACACCATATATTTT. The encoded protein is CARRHHSGNTIYF. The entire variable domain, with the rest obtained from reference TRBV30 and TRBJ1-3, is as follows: SQTIHQWPATLVQPVGSPLSLECTVEGTSNPNLYWYRQAAGRGLQLLFYSVGIGQISSEVPQNLSASRPQDRQFILSSKKLLLSDSGFYLCARRHHSGNTIYFGEGSWLTVV.

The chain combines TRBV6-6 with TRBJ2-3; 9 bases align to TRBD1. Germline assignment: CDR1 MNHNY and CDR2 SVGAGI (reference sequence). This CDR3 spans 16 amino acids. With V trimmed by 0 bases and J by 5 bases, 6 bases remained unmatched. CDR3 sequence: CASSYSGQGFGDTQYF. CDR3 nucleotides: TGTGCCAGCAGTTACTCAGGACAGGGGTTTGGAGATACGCAGTATTTT.

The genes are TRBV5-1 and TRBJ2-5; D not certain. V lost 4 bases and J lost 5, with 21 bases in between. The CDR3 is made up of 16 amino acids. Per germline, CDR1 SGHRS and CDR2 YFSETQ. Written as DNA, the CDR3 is TGCGCCAGCAGCCTTGCCAGAGGCAGTCCGGTGGAGACCCAGTACTTC. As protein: CASSLARGSPVETQYF.

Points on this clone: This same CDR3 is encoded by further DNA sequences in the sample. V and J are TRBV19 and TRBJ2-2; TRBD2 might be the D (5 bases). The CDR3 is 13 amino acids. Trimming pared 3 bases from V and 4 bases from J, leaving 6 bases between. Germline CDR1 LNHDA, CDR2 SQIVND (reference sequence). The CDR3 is CASSIGVTGELFF. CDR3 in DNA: TGTGCCAGTAGTATCGGGGTCACCGGGGAGCTGTTTTTT.

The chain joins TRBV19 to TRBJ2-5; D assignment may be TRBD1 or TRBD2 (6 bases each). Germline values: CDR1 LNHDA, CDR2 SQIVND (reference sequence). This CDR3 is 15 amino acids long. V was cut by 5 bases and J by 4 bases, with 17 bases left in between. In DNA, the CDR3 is TGTGCCAGTAGTGCCGGGACACTGGGGGGAGAGACCCAGTACTTC. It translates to CASSAGTLGGETQYF.

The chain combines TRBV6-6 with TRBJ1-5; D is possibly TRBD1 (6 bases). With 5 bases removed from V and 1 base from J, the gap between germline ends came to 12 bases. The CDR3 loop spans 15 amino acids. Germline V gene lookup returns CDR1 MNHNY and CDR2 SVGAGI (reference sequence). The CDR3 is CASSKQGGSNQPQHF. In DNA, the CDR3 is TGTGCCAGCAGTAAACAGGGAGGGAGCAATCAGCCCCAGCATTTT.

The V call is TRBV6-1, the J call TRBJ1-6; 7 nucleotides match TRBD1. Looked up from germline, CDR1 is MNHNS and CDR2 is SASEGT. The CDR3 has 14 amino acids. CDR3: CASTGDSYNSPLHF. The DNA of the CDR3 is TGTGCTTCTACAGGGGACTCCTATAATTCACCCCTCCACTTT.

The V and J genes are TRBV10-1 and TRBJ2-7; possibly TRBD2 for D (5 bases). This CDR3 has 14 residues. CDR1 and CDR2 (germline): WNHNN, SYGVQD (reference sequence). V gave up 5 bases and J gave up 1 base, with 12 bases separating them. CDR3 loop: CASSSASRSYEQYF. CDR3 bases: TGCGCCAGCAGTTCGGCTAGCAGATCCTACGAGCAGTACTTC.

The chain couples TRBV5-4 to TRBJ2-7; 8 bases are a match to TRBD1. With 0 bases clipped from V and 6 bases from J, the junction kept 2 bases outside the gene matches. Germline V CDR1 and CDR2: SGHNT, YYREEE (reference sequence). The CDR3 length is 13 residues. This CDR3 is CASSLGGTGEQYF. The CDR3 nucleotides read TGTGCCAGCAGCTTGGGGGGGACAGGCGAGCAGTACTTC.

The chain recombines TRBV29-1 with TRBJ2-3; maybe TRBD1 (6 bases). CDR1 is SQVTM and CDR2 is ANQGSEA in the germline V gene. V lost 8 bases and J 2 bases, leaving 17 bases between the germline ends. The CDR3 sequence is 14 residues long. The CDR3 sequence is CSTLQGRTTDTQYF. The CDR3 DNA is TGCAGCACCCTCCAGGGGCGCACCACAGATACGCAGTATTTT.

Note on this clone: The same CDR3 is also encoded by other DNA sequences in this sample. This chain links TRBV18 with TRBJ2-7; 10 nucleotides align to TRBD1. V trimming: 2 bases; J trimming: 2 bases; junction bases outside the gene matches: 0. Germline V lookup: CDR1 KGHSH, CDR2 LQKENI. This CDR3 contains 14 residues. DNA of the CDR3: TGTGCCAGCTCACCAGGACAGGGGGCCTACGAGCAGTACTTC. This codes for CASSPGQGAYEQYF.

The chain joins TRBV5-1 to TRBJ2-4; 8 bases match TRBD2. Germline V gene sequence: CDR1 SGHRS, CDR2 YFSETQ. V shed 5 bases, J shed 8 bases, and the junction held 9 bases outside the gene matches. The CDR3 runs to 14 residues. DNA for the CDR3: TGCGCCAGCAGTGGGTCGGCGGGAGGAGACATTCAGTACTTC. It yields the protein CASSGSAGGDIQYF.

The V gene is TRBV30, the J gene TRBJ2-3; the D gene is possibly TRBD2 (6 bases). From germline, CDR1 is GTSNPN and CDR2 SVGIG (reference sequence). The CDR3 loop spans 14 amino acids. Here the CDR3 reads CAEGTVTPTDTQYF. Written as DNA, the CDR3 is TGTGCAGAAGGGACTGTCACTCCGACAGATACGCAGTATTTT.